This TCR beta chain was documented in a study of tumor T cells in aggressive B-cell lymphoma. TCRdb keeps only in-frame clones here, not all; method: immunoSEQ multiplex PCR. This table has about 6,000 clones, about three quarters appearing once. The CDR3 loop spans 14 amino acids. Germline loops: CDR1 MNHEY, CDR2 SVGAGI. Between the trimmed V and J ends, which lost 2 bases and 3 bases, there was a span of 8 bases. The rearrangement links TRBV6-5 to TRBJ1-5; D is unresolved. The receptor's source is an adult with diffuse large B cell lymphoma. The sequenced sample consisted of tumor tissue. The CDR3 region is CASSYMGPNQPQHF. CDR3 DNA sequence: TGTGCCAGCAGTTACATGGGCCCCAATCAGCCCCAGCATTTT.